A single T cell receptor (beta chain) is shown here with its context. Antigen unknown. Sequencing libraries made from TCR beta cDNA carried unique molecular identifiers. MiXCR, applied by TCRdb to the PCR reads, yields one record per CDR3 protein. The sample records fewer than 550,000 distinct CDR3 sequences, around a third being singletons. Per germline, CDR1 SGHTA and CDR2 FQGNSA. The CDR3 loop spans 13 amino acids. These data are taken from a study of post-analysis software for immune sequencing data. Findings and limits, study-wide: Four to six TRBV segments were significantly more frequent in patients than in controls. TRBV5-6, TRBV5-1 and TRBV20-1 were among these segments.

The TCR was taken from a girl younger than 18 with multiple sclerosis. The source material was blood. The chain employs TRBV7-2 and TRBJ2-5, with TRBD2 matching over 7 bases. The closer fit of TRBJ2-7 to the DNA end suggests the J call may be wrong. CDR3 region: CASSLQGGDEQYF. The CDR3 region has the DNA TGTGCCAGCAGCTTACAGGGAGGGGACGAGCAGTACTTC.